The 4 T cell receptor beta chains reported below all come from one sample, sequenced in a study of shared clonotypes between healthy human individuals. Profiled with immunoSEQ multiplex PCR; TCRdb holds only in-frame clones, not every one. The sample carries under 1,100,000 clones, under 80% recorded once. The sequenced sample consisted of memory CD4+ T cells sorted from blood. Subset: CD45RA-negative fraction. The receptors originated from a man aged 18 to 35 in good health.

This chain uses TRBV28 with TRBJ1-5; D unresolved. Looked up from germline, CDR1 is MDHEN and CDR2 is SYDVKM. V gave up 3 bases and J gave up 9 bases, with 15 bases separating them. The CDR3 has 14 residues. The CDR3 nucleotides read TGTGCCAGCAGTTTGTCAAACCAAAACAGGCCCCAGCATTTT. Protein: CASSLSNQNRPQHF. Full variable domain (remainder filled in from reference TRBV28 and TRBJ1-5): DVKVTQSSRYLVKRTGEKVFLECVQDMDHENMFWYRQDPGLGLRLIYFSYDVKMKEKGDIPEGYSVSREKKERFSLILESASTNQTSMYLCASSLSNQNRPQHFGDGTRLSIL.

DNA for the CDR3: TGTGCCAGCAGGGGGTCCTTGGAAAACACCATATATTTT. Its protein is CASRGSLENTIYF. The gene calls are TRBV7-8 and TRBJ1-3; D is unresolved. Germline loops: CDR1 SGHVS, CDR2 FQNEAQ. This CDR3 has 13 residues. Trimming stripped 6 bases from V and 6 bases from J, with 12 bases between.

V is TRBV27 and J is TRBJ1-5, with no clear D. Germline-derived CDR1 and CDR2 are MNHEY and SMNVEV (reference sequence). There are 14 residues in the CDR3. The V end was cut by 1 base, the J end by 0 bases, with 4 bases between. Written as DNA, the CDR3 is TGTGCCAGCAGTTTATTTGATAGCAATCAGCCCCAGCATTTT. This codes for CASSLFDSNQPQHF.

This rearrangement joins TRBV5-1 to TRBJ1-1; D might be TRBD1 (5 bases). This CDR3 comprises 13 residues. The germline CDR1 and CDR2 sequences are SGHRS and YFSETQ. V was cut by 4 bases and J by 1 base, with 8 bases left in between. The CDR3 nucleotides read TGCGCCAGCAGCCCGGGGACGAACACTGAAGCTTTCTTT. This codes for CASSPGTNTEAFF.